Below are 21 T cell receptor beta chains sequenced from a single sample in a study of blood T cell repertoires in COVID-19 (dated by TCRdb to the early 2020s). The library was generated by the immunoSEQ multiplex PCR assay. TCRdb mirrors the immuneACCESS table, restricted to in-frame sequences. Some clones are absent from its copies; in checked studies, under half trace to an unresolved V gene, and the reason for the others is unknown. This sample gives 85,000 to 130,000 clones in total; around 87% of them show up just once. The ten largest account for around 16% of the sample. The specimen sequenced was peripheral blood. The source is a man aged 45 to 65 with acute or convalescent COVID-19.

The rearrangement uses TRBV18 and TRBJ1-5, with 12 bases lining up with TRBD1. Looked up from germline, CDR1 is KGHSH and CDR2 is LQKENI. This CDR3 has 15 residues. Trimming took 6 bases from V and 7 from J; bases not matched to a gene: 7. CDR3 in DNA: TGTGCCAGCTCGGTCGGGACAGGGGGCGGGCAGCCCCAGCATTTT. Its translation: CASSVGTGGGQPQHF.

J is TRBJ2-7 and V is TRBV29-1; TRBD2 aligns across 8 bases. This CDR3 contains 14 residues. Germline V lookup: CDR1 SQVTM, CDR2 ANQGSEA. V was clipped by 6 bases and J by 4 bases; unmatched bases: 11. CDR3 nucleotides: TGCAGCGTAGGCGGTAGCGGGGCCGCGTACGAGCAGTACTTC. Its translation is CSVGGSGAAYEQYF.

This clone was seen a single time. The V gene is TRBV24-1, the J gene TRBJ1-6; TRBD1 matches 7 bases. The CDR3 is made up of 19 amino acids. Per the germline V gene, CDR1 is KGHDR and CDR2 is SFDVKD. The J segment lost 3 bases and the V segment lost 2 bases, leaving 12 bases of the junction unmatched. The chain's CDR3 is CATSDSLSGTEFYNSPLHF. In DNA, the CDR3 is TGTGCCACCAGTGATTCGCTTTCCGGGACAGAGTTCTATAATTCACCCCTCCACTTT.

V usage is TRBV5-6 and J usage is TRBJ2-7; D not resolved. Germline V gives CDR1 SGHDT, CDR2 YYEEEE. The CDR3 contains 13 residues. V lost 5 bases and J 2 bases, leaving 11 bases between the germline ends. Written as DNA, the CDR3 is TGTGCCAGCAGTCCCACAGAAGCCTACGAGCAGTACTTC. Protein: CASSPTEAYEQYF.

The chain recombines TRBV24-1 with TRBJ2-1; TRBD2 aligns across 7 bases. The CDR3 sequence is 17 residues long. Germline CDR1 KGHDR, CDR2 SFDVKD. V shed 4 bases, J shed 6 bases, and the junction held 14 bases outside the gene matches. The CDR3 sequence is CATSDLALGGDANEQFF. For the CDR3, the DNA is TGTGCCACCAGTGACCTTGCGTTGGGGGGGGATGCCAATGAGCAGTTCTTC.

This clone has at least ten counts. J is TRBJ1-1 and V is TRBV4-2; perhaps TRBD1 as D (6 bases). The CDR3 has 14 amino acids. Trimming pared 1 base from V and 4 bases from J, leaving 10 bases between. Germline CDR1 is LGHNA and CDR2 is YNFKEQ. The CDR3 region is CASSQGTDLTEAFF. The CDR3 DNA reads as TGTGCCAGCAGCCAAGGGACAGACCTCACTGAAGCTTTCTTT.

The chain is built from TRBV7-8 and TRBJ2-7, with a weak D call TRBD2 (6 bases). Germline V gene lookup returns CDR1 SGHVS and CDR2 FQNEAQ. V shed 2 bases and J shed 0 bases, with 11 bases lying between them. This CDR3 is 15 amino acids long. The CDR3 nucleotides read TGTGCCAGCAGCTTAAGGTGGCGGGACTCCTACGAGCAGTACTTC. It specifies CASSLRWRDSYEQYF.

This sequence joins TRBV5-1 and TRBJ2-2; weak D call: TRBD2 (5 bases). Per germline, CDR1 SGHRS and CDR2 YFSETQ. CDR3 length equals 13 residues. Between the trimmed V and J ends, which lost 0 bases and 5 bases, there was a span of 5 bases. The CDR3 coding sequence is TGCGCCAGCAGCTTGGGGGAGACCGGGGAGCTGTTTTTT. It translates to CASSLGETGELFF.

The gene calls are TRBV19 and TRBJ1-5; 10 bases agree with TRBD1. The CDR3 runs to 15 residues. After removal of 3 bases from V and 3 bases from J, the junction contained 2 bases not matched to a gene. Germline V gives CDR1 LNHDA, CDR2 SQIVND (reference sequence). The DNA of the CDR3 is TGTGCCAGTAGTATTGACAGGGGGCACAATCAGCCCCAGCATTTT. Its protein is CASSIDRGHNQPQHF.

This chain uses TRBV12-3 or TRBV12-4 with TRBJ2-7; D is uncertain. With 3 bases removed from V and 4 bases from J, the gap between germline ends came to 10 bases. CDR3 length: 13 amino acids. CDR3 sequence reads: CASSFGRKYEQYF. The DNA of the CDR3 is TGTGCCAGCAGTTTTGGCAGGAAATACGAGCAGTACTTC.

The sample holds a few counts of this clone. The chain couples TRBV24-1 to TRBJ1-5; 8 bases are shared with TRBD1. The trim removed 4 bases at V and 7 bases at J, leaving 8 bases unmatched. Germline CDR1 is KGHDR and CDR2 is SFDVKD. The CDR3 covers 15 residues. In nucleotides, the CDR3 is TGTGCCACCAGTGACCGGACAGGGCCTGGCCAGCCCCAGCATTTT. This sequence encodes CATSDRTGPGQPQHF.

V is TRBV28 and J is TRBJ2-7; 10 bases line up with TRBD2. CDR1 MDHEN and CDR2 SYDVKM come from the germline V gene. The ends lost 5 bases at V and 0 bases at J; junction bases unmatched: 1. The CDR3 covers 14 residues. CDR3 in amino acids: CASSRTSGSYEQYF. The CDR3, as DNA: TGTGCCAGCAGTCGGACTAGCGGCTCCTACGAGCAGTACTTC.

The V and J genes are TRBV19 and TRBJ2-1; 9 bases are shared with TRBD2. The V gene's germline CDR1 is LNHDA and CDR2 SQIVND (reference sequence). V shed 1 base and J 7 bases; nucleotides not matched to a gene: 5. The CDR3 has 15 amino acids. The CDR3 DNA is TGTGCCAGTAGTATAGTACCCACTAGCGGGAATGAGCAGTTCTTC. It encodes CASSIVPTSGNEQFF. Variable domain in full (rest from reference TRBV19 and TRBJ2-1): DGGITQSPKYLFRKEGQNVTLSCEQNLNHDAMYWYRQDPGQGLRLIYYSQIVNDFQKGDIAEGYSVSREKKESFPLTVTSAQKNPTAFYLCASSIVPTSGNEQFFGPGTRLTVL.

The CDR3 nucleotides read TGTGCCATCACCCGGACAGGGGGCGGCATCAATGAGCAGTTCTTC. Encoded protein: CAITRTGGGINEQFF. The chain uses TRBV10-3 and TRBJ2-1; the match to TRBD1 covers 11 bases. Losses at the gene ends were 7 bases for V and 6 bases for J; bases not matched to a gene: 8. This CDR3 spans 15 amino acids. Germline V gene data show CDR1 as ENHRY and CDR2 as SYGVKD.

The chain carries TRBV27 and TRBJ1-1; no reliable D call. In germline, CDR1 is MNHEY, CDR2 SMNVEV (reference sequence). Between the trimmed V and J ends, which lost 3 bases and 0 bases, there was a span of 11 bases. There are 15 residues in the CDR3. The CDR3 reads CASSFNPKMNTEAFF. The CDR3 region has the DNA TGTGCCAGCAGTTTCAACCCTAAGATGAACACTGAAGCTTTCTTT.

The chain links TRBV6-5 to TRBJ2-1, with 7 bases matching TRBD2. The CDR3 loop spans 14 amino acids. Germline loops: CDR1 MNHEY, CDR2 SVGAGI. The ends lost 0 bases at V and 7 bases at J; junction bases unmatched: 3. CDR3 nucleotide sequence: TGTGCCAGCAGTTACTCGTGGGGGGGGAATGAGCAGTTCTTC. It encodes CASSYSWGGNEQFF.

CDR3 loop: CASSGLGGNEQFF. CDR3 DNA sequence: TGTGCCAGCAGCGGGCTAGGGGGCAATGAGCAGTTCTTC. This chain connects TRBV6-5 to TRBJ2-1; the D gene is possibly TRBD1 (6 bases). This CDR3 has 13 amino acids. The V end lost 6 bases, the J end lost 6 bases, and 12 bases lay between the germline ends. Germline V gives CDR1 MNHEY, CDR2 SVGAGI.

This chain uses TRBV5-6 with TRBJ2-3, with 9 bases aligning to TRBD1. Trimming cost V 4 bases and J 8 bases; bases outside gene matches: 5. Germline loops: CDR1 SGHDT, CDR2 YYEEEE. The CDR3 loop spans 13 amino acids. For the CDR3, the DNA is TGTGCCAGCAGCGGGACAGGGCGGGGTACGCAGTATTTT. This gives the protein CASSGTGRGTQYF.

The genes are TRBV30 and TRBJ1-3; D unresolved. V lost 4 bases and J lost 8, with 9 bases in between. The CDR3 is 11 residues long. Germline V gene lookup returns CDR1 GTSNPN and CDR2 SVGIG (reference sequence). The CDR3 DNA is TGTGCCTGGATCCAGGTCGACACCATATATTTT. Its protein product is CAWIQVDTIYF.

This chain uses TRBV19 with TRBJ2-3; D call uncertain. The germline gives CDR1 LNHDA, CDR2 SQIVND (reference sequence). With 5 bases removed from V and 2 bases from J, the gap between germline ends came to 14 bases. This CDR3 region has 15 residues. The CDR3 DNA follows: TGTGCCAGTAGTGAGGAGAGTCTACCCACAGATACGCAGTATTTT. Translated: CASSEESLPTDTQYF.

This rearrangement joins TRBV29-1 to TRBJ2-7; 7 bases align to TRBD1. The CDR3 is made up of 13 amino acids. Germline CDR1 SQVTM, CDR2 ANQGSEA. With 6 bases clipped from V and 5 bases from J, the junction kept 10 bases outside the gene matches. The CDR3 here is CSVPGQTSDEQYF. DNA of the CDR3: TGCAGCGTCCCGGGACAGACCTCAGACGAGCAGTACTTC.